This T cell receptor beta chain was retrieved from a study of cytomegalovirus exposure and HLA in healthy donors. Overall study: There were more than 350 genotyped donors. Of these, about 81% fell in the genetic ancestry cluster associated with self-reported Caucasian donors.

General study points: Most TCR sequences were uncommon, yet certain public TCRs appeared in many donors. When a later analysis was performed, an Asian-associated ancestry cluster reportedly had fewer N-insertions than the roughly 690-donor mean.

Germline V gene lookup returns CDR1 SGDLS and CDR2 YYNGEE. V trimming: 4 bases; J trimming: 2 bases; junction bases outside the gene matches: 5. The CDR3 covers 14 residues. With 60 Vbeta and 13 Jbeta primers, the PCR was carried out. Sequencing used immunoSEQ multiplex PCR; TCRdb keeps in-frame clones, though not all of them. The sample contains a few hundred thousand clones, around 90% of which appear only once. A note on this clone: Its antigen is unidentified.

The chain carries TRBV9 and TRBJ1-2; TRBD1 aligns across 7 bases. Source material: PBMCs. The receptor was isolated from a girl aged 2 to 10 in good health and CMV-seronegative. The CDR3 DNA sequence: TGTGCCAGCAGCACTATGGGACAGAACTATGGCTACACCTTC. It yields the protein CASSTMGQNYGYTF.